This T cell receptor (beta chain) was captured by sequencing in a study of T-cell memory formation after mild COVID-19. As for the study in general: The two donors had largely donor-specific TCR clusters. Whole-study findings and limits: Contracting clones from day 15 to 85 showed balanced CD4/CD8; later expanders favored CD4+. The finding that pre-infection memory included some responding clones suggested that cross-reactive memory joined.

5'RACE primed from the constant segment yielded TCR alpha and TCR beta cDNA libraries bearing sample barcodes and UMIs. Each CDR3 protein gets one entry after TCRdb re-called the 5' RACE reads with MiXCR. This table has hundreds of thousands of distinct CDR3 sequences, roughly 20% appearing once. Remarks on this clonotype: The antigen is unknown.

Per germline, CDR1 DFQATT and CDR2 SNEGSKA (reference sequence). This CDR3 comprises 14 residues. V lost 0 bases to trimming and J lost 0 bases, with 8 bases between them. V is TRBV20-1 and J is TRBJ1-2; D call uncertain. The sequenced material came from PBMCs or a T cell subset sorted from them (not recorded which). This TCR derives from an adult woman who had mild COVID-19 (a few samples of this study predate the infection). Cell type and time point are not known. This CDR3 reads CSARDSRTNYGYTF. CDR3 nucleotides: TGCAGTGCTAGAGATAGCAGGACTAACTATGGCTACACCTTC.